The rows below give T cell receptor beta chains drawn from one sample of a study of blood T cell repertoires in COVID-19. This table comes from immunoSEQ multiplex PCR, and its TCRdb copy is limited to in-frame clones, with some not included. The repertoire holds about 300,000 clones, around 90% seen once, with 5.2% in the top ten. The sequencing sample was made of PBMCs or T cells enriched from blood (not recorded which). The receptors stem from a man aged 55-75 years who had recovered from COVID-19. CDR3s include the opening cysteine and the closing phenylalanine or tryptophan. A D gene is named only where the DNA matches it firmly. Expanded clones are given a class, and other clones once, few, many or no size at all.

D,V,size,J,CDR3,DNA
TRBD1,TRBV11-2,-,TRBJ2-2,CASSFTGGANTGELFF,TGTGCCAGCAGCTTTACAGGGGGCGCGAACACCGGGGAGCTGTTTTTT
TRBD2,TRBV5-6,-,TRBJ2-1,CASSLGLAGGSYNEQFF,TGTGCCAGCAGCTTGGGACTAGCGGGGGGCTCCTACAATGAGCAGTTCTTC
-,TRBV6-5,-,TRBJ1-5,CASSRVSQDQPQHF,TGTGCCAGCAGTCGAGTCTCCCAAGATCAGCCCCAGCATTTT
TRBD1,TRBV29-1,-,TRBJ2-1,CSVPRGSSYNEQFF,TGCAGCGTCCCCAGGGGGAGCTCCTACAATGAGCAGTTCTTC
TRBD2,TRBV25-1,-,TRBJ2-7,CASSGGLAGAVLYEQYF,TGTGCCAGCAGTGGTGGACTAGCGGGAGCTGTGCTCTACGAGCAGTACTTC
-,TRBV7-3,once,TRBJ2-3,CASSLIASTDTQYF,TGTGCCAGCAGCTTAATAGCGAGCACAGATACGCAGTATTTT
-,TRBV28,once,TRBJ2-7,CASSFEGAGLLQREQYF,TGTGCCAGCAGTTTTGAGGGCGCCGGCCTTTTGCAACGTGAGCAGTACTTC
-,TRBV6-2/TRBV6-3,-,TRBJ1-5,CASSYSNRFWGQGNQPQHF,TGTGCCAGCAGTTACTCTAACCGGTTCTGGGGGCAGGGTAATCAGCCCCAGCATTTT
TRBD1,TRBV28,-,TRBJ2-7,CASSTRDRPSYEQYF,TGTGCCAGCAGTACCAGGGACAGGCCCTCCTACGAGCAGTACTTC
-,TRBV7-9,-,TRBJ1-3,CASSLGDSLPHYSGNTIYF,TGTGCCAGCAGCTTAGGCGACTCCCTCCCTCATTACTCTGGAAACACCATATATTTT
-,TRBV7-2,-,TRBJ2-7,CASSLIADYEQYF,TGTGCCAGCAGCTTAATAGCGGACTACGAGCAGTACTTC
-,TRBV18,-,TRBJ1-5,CASSPPGVYSNQPQHF,TGTGCCAGCTCACCACCGGGAGTTTATAGCAATCAGCCCCAGCATTTT
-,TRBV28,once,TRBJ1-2,CASSFEYRENYGYTF,TGTGCCAGCAGTTTTGAATACAGGGAAAACTATGGCTACACCTTC
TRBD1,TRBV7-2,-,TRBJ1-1,CASSADRAPNTEAFF,TGTGCCAGCAGCGCGGACAGGGCACCGAACACTGAAGCTTTCTTT
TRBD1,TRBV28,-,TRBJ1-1,CASSPGTANTEAFF,TGTGCCAGCAGTCCCGGGACAGCGAACACTGAAGCTTTCTTT
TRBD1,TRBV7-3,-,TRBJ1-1,CASSLNGQGNTEAFF,TGTGCCAGCAGCTTAAATGGACAGGGGAACACTGAAGCTTTCTTT
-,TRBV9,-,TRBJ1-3,CASGGSSGNTIYF,TGTGCCAGCGGAGGAAGCTCTGGAAACACCATATATTTT
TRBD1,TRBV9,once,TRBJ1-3,CASSVQQGVSGNTIYF,TGTGCCAGCAGCGTACAACAGGGGGTTTCTGGAAACACCATATATTTT
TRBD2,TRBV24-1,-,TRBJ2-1,CATSGRGGNLAGVLSSYNEQFF,TGTGCCACCAGCGGACGGGGGGGTAACCTAGCGGGAGTACTGAGCTCCTACAATGAGCAGTTCTTC
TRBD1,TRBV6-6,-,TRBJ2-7,CASRPGQGTYEQYF,TGTGCCAGCAGACCGGGACAGGGGACCTACGAGCAGTACTTC
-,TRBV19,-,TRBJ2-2,CASRRTVAGELFF,TGTGCCAGTAGAAGGACAGTGGCCGGGGAGCTGTTTTTT
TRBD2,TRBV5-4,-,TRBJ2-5,CASSLAASGVAETQYF,TGTGCCAGCAGCTTGGCCGCTAGCGGGGTCGCCGAGACCCAGTACTTC
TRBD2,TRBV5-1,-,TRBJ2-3,CASSGGTSGSTDTQYF,TGCGCCAGCAGCGGCGGGACTAGCGGTAGCACAGATACGCAGTATTTT
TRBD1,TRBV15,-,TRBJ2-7,CATRDRAAYEQYF,TGTGCCACCAGGGACAGGGCGGCGTACGAGCAGTACTTC
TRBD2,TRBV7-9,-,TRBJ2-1,CASSLRGGLAGNNEQFF,TGTGCCAGCAGCCTACGGGGTGGGCTAGCGGGAAACAATGAGCAGTTCTTC
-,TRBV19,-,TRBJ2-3,CASSIETPISSTDTQYF,TGTGCCAGTAGTATTGAGACTCCTATTTCTAGCACAGATACGCAGTATTTT
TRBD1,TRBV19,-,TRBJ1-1,CASRTGWYTEAFF,TGTGCCAGTAGGACAGGGTGGTACACTGAAGCTTTCTTT
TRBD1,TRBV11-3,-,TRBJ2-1,CASSLGQGAQFF,TGTGCCAGCAGCTTAGGGCAGGGGGCTCAGTTCTTC
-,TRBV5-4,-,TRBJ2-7,CATLDGVSYEQYF,TGTGCCACTTTAGATGGAGTTTCCTACGAGCAGTACTTC
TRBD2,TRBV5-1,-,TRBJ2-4,CASSPAGLAGGPQNIQYF,TGCGCCAGCAGCCCCGCCGGGCTAGCGGGAGGGCCCCAAAACATTCAGTACTTC
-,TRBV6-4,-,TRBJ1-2,CASSDSSFKSYTF,TGTGCCAGCAGTGATAGCAGCTTTAAAAGCTACACCTTC
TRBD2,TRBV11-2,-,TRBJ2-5,CASSPRLATNQETQYF,TGTGCCAGCAGCCCCCGACTAGCGACCAACCAAGAGACCCAGTACTTC
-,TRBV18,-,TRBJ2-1,CASSPLRGSEGNEQFF,TGTGCCAGCTCACCTCTCAGGGGCAGCGAAGGCAATGAGCAGTTCTTC
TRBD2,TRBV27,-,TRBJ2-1,CASSLTSGRFHEQFF,TGTGCCAGCAGCCTCACTAGCGGGAGGTTCCATGAGCAGTTCTTC
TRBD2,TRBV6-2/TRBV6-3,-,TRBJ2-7,CASSSPSGTASYEQYF,TGTGCCAGCAGCAGCCCTAGCGGCACTGCTTCCTACGAGCAGTACTTC
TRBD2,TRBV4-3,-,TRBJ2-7,CASSQDDGTSGYEQYF,TGCGCCAGCAGCCAAGATGACGGGACTAGCGGCTACGAGCAGTACTTC
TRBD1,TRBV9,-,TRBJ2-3,CASSVQDRGVTDTQYF,TGTGCCAGCAGCGTACAGGACAGGGGGGTCACAGATACGCAGTATTTT
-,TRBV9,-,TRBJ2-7,CASSVGTKASASSYEQYF,TGTGCCAGCAGCGTAGGTACCAAGGCTAGCGCGTCCTCCTACGAGCAGTACTTC
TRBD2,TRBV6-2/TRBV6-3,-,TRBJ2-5,CASSQGLAGGSETQYF,TGTGCCAGCAGTCAAGGACTAGCGGGAGGGAGTGAGACCCAGTACTTC
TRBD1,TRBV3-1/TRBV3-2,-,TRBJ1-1,CASRRGQGGEAFF,TGTGCCAGCAGACGAGGACAGGGCGGTGAAGCTTTCTTT
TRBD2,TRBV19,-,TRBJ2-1,CASSLREGLIDEQFF,TGTGCCAGTAGTTTGCGGGAGGGCCTCATAGATGAGCAGTTCTTC